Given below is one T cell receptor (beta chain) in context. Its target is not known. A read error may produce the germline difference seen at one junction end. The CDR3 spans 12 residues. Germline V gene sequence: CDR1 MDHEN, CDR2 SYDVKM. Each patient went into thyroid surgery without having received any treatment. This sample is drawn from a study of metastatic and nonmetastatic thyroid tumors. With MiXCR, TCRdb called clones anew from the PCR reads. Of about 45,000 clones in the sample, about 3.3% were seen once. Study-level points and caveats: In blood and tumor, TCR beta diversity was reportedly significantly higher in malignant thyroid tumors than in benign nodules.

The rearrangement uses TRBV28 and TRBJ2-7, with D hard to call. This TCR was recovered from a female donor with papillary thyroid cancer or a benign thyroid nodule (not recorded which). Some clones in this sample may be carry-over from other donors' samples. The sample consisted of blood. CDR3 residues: CAGSRWAYEQYF. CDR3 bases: TGTGCCGGCAGCCGATGGGCCTACGAGCAGTACTTC. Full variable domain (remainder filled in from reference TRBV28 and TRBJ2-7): DVKVTQSSRYLVKRTGEKVFLECVQDMDHENMFWYRQDPGLGLRLIYFSYDVKMKEKGDIPEGYSVSREKKERFSLILESASTNQTSMYLCAGSRWAYEQYFGPGTRLTVT.